The clone carrying this T cell receptor (beta chain) was seen once. Looked up from germline, CDR1 is SNHLY and CDR2 is FYNNEI. The CDR3 consists of 15 residues. The germline V and J ends were trimmed by 7 bases and 0 bases, with 10 bases remaining between them. The repertoire was sequenced with immunoSEQ multiplex PCR; TCRdb's copy has only in-frame clones and lacks some. The sample lists 250,000 to 350,000 clones; approximately 84% were seen once. This entry comes from a study of blood T cell repertoires in COVID-19. Study summary: The origin of the acute and convalescent COVID-19 samples was the United States, Italy and Spain.

The specimen sequenced was peripheral blood. The chain combines TRBV2 with TRBJ2-6; D gene uncertain. The sequence was obtained from a woman in her twenties or thirties who had recovered from COVID-19. CDR3 in DNA: TGTGCCAGCACCGCGCCCCTCTCTGGGGCCAACGTCCTGACTTTC. Translating it yields CASTAPLSGANVLTF.